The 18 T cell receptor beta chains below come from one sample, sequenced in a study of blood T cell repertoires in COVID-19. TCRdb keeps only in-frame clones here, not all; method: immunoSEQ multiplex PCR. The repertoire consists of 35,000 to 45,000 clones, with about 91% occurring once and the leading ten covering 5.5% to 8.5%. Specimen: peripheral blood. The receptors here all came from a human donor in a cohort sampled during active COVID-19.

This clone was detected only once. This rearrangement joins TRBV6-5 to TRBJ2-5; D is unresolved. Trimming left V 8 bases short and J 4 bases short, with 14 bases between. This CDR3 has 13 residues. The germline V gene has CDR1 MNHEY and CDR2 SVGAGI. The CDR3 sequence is CASGRVSRETQYF. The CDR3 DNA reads TGTGCCAGCGGGCGAGTCAGCAGAGAGACCCAGTACTTC.

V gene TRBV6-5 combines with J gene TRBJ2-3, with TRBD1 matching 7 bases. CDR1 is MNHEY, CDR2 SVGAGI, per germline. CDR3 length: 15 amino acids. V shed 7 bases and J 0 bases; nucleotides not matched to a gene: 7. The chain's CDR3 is CASTGQASSTDTQYF. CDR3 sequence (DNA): TGTGCCAGCACTGGACAGGCCTCTAGCACAGATACGCAGTATTTT.

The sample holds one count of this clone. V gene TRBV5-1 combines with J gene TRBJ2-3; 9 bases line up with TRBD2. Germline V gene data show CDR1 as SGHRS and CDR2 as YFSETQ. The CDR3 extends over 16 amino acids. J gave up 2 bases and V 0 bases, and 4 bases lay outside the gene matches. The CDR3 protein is CASSLVAGASTDTQYF. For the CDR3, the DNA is TGCGCCAGCAGCTTGGTAGCGGGGGCATCCACAGATACGCAGTATTTT.

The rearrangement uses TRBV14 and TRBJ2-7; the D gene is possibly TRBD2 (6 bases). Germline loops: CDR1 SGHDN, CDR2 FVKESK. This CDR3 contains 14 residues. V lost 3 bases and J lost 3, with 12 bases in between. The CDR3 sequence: CASSHIGGRYEQYF. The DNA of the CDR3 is TGTGCCAGCAGCCATATCGGAGGGCGCTACGAGCAGTACTTC. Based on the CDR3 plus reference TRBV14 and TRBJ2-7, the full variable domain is EAGVTQFPSHSVIEKGQTVTLRCDPISGHDNLYWYRRVMGKEIKFLLHFVKESKQDESGMPNNRFLAERTGGTYSTLKVQPAELEDSGVYFCASSHIGGRYEQYFGPGTRLTVT.

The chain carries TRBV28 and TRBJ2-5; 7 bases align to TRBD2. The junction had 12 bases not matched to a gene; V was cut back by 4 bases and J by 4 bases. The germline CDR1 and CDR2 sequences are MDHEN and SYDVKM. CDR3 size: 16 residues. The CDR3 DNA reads TGTGCCAGCAGTTCCCTAGCGGAGGTGATATTAGAGACCCAGTACTTC. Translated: CASSSLAEVILETQYF.

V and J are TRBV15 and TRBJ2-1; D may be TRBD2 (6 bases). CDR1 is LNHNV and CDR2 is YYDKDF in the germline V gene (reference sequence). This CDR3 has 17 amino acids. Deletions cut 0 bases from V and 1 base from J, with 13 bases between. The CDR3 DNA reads TGTGCCACCAGCAGAGATCCGGGGCGGGGTTCCTACAATGAGCAGTTCTTC. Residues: CATSRDPGRGSYNEQFF.

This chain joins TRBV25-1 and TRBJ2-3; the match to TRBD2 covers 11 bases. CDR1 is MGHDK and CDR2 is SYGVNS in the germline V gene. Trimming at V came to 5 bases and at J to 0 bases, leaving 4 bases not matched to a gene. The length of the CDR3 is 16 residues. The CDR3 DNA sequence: TGTGCCAGCAGTCCCCGGACTAGCGGGAGCACAGATACGCAGTATTTT. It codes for CASSPRTSGSTDTQYF.

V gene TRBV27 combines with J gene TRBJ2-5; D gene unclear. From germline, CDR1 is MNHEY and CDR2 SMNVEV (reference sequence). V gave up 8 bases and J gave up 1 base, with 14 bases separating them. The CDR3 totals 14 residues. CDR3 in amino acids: CASRPRPPQETQYF. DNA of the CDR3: TGTGCCAGCCGACCCAGGCCTCCCCAAGAGACCCAGTACTTC.

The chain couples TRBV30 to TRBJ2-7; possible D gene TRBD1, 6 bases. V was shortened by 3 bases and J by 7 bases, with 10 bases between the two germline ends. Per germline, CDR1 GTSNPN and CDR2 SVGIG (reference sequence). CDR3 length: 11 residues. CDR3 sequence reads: CAWSIGQEQYF. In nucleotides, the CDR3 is TGTGCCTGGAGCATCGGACAGGAGCAGTACTTC.

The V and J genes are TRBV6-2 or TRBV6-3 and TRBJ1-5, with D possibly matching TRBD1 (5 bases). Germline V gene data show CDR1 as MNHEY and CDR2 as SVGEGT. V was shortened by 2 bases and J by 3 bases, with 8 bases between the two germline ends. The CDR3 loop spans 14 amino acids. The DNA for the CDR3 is TGTGCCAGCAGTTACACAGGTACCAATCAGCCCCAGCATTTT. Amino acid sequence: CASSYTGTNQPQHF.

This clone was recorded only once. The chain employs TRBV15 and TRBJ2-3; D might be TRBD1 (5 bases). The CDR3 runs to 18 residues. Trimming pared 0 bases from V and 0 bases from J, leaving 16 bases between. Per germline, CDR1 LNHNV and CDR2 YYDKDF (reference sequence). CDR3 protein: CATSRDPQGRTSTDTQYF. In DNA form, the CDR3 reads TGTGCCACCAGCAGAGATCCCCAGGGAAGAACTAGCACAGATACGCAGTATTTT.

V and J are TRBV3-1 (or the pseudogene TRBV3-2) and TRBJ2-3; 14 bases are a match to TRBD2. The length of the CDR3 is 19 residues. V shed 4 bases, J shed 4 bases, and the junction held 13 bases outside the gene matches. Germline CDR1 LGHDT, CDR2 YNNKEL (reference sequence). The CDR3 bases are TGTGCCAGCAGCCGGTTGGGACTAGCGGGAGTGCCCCCGGCAGATACGCAGTATTTT. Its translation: CASSRLGLAGVPPADTQYF.

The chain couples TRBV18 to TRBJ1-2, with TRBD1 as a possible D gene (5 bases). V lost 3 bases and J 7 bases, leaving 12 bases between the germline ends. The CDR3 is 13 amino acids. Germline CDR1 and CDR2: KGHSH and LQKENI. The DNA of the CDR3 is TGTGCCAGCTCACCCCCCGGGGGAGGTGGCTACACCTTC. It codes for CASSPPGGGGYTF.

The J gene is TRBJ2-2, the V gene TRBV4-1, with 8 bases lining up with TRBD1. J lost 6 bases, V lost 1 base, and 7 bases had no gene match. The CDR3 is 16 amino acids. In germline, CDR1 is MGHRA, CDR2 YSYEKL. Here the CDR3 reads CASSQGVQGAAGELFF. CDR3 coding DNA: TGCGCCAGCAGCCAAGGAGTCCAGGGGGCGGCCGGGGAGCTGTTTTTT.

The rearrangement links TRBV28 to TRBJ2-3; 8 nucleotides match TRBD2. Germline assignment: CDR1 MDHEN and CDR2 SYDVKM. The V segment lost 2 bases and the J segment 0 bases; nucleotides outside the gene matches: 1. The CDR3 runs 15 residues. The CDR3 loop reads CASSLTGGSTDTQYF. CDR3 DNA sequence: TGTGCCAGCAGTTTAACGGGGGGGAGCACAGATACGCAGTATTTT. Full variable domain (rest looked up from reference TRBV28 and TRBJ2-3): DVKVTQSSRYLVKRTGEKVFLECVQDMDHENMFWYRQDPGLGLRLIYFSYDVKMKEKGDIPEGYSVSREKKERFSLILESASTNQTSMYLCASSLTGGSTDTQYFGPGTRLTVL.

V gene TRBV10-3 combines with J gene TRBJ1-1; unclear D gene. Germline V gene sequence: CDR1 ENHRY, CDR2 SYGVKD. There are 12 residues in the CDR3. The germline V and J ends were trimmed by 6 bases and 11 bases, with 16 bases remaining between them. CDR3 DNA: TGTGCCATCAGGACGGACTCGGATCAGGCTTTCTTT. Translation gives CAIRTDSDQAFF.

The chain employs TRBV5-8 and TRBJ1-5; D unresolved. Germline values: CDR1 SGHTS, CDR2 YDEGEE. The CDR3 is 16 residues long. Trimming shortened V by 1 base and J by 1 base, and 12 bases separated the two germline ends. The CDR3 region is CASSLLPRKSNQPQHF. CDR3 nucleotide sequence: TGTGCCAGCAGCTTGCTACCGAGGAAAAGCAATCAGCCCCAGCATTTT. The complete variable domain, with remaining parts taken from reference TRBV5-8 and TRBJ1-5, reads EAGVTQSPTHLIKTRGQQATLRCSPISGHTSVYWYQQALGLGLQFLLWYDEGEERNRGNFPPRFSGRQFPNYSSELNVNALELEDSALYLCASSLLPRKSNQPQHFGDGTRLSIL.

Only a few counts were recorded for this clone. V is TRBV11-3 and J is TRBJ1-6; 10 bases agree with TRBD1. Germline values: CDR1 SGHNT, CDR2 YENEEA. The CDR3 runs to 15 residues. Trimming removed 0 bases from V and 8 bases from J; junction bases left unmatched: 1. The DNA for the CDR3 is TGTGCCAGCAGCTTAGAGGGGACAGGGGATTCACCCCTCCACTTT. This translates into CASSLEGTGDSPLHF. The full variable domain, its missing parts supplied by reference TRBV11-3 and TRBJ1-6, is EAGVVQSPRYKIIEKKQPVAFWCNPISGHNTLYWYLQNLGQGPELLIRYENEEAVDDSQLPKDRFSAERLKGVDSTLKIQPAELGDSAVYLCASSLEGTGDSPLHFGNGTRLTVT.